These T cell receptor beta chains were read from a single sample in a study of OX40 agonist ivuxolimab in advanced cancers. Measured with immunoSEQ multiplex PCR; TCRdb has only the in-frame clones, and not every one. The table lists fewer than 65,000 clones, 70% to 90% of them singletons, with approximately 0.32% in the top ten. Sample: CD4+ or CD8+ T cells sorted from blood, taken in a trial of the OX40 agonist ivuxolimab. Receptor source: an adult with an advanced solid tumor such as melanoma, head and neck, liver or kidney cancer. CDR3s include the opening cysteine and the closing phenylalanine or tryptophan. A D gene is named only where the DNA matches it firmly. The size field is filled for only some rows; it gives once, few, many or a size class.

>TRBJ1-6|-|few|TRBV25-1
CASSETGLATLHF
TGTGCCAGCAGTGAGACCGGGCTGGCTACCCTCCACTTT
>TRBJ1-2|TRBD1|-|TRBV10-3
CAISRDSNYGYTF
TGTGCCATCTCCCGGGACAGCAACTATGGCTACACCTTC
>TRBJ2-2|-|-|TRBV18
CASFTGMRTGELFF
TGTGCCAGCTTCACAGGGATGCGCACCGGGGAGCTGTTTTTT
>TRBJ1-5|-|-|TRBV2
CASSLEAGNQPQHF
TGTGCCAGCAGCCTGGAGGCGGGCAATCAGCCCCAGCATTTT
>TRBJ1-6|-|-|TRBV6-1
CASSEQGTNSPLHF
TGTGCCAGCAGTGAACAGGGTACTAATTCACCCCTCCACTTT
>TRBJ2-7|TRBD1|-|TRBV19
CASSMSDRPSSYEQYF
TGTGCCAGTAGTATGTCGGACAGGCCGAGCTCCTACGAGCAGTACTTC
>TRBJ1-3|TRBD1|-|TRBV5-4
CASSLQGARNTIYF
TGTGCCAGCAGCTTACAGGGGGCTCGAAACACCATATATTTT
>TRBJ2-1|TRBD2|-|TRBV4-3
CASSQGLLRLAGGNEQFF
TGCGCCAGCAGCCAAGGTCTCCTCCGACTAGCGGGGGGCAATGAGCAGTTCTTC
>TRBJ2-5|-|few|TRBV7-7
CASSLEPGGRETQYF
TGTGCCAGCAGCTTAGAGCCAGGCGGCCGGGAGACCCAGTACTTC
>TRBJ1-6|TRBD1|-|TRBV9
CASSVEGAVPSPLHF
TGTGCCAGCAGCGTGGAGGGGGCCGTACCTTCACCCCTCCACTTT
>TRBJ2-7|-|once|TRBV27
CASSLRGGYPYEQYF
TGTGCCAGCAGTTTAAGGGGCGGTTACCCCTACGAGCAGTACTTC
>TRBJ1-1|-|once|TRBV5-5
CASSTAPGTGDTEAFF
TGTGCCAGCAGCACCGCTCCGGGGACCGGGGACACTGAAGCTTTCTTT
>TRBJ1-2|-|-|TRBV20-1
CSARLGYGYTF
TGCAGTGCTAGGCTGGGGTATGGCTACACCTTC
>TRBJ2-2|-|-|TRBV5-1
CASRTRVNTGELFF
TGCGCCAGCAGGACCAGGGTTAACACCGGGGAGCTGTTTTTT
>TRBJ2-2|TRBD2|-|TRBV10-2
CASTYRTSGGWTGELFF
TGCGCCAGCACCTATAGGACTAGCGGGGGATGGACCGGGGAGCTGTTTTTT
>TRBJ2-7|-|-|TRBV30
CAWSQSTHEQYF
TGTGCCTGGAGCCAGTCCACCCACGAGCAGTACTTC
>TRBJ2-2|-|-|TRBV4-3
CASSRDSYTGELFF
TGCGCCAGCAGCCGAGACTCGTACACCGGGGAGCTGTTTTTT
>TRBJ1-4|-|-|TRBV11-2
CASSLVVTGELFF
TGTGCCAGCAGCTTAGTAGTAACTGGTGAACTGTTTTTT
>TRBJ2-7|TRBD2|-|TRBV10-1
CASSEIAGTYEQYF
TGCGCCAGCAGTGAGATAGCGGGAACCTACGAGCAGTACTTC
>TRBJ2-7|-|-|TRBV5-4
CASSFFGARVYEQYF
TGTGCCAGCAGCTTCTTTGGGGCTCGGGTCTACGAGCAGTACTTC
>TRBJ1-4|-|once|TRBV5-5
CASSLVLGRENEKLFF
TGTGCCAGCAGCTTGGTGTTGGGCAGGGAAAATGAAAAACTGTTTTTT
>TRBJ1-6|-|-|TRBV5-6
CASSPDAGSNSPLHF
TGTGCCAGCAGCCCAGACGCGGGTAGTAATTCACCCCTCCACTTT
>TRBJ1-1|-|-|TRBV7-9
CASSFSEALNTEAFF
TGTGCCAGCAGCTTTTCGGAGGCTTTGAACACTGAAGCTTTCTTT
>TRBJ2-3|TRBD2|-|TRBV5-1
CASSLRSGGADTQYF
TGCGCCAGCAGCCTTCGTAGCGGGGGGGCAGATACGCAGTATTTT
>TRBJ2-4|-|-|TRBV11-1
CASSLDSKNIQYF
TGTGCCAGCAGCTTGGACAGCAAAAACATTCAGTACTTC
>TRBJ2-1|-|-|TRBV6-1
CASSEWRATYNEQFF
TGTGCCAGCAGTGAATGGAGGGCCACTTACAATGAGCAGTTCTTC
>TRBJ1-4|-|-|TRBV7-8
CASSARQATNEKLFF
TGTGCCAGCAGCGCTCGACAGGCGACTAATGAAAAACTGTTTTTT
>TRBJ1-3|-|-|TRBV7-8
CASSKRGGGNTIYF
TGTGCCAGCTCCAAGAGGGGGGGTGGAAACACCATATATTTT
>TRBJ1-1|-|-|TRBV6-5
CASMRIVNTEAFF
TGTGCCAGCATGAGGATCGTGAACACTGAAGCTTTCTTT
>TRBJ1-6|TRBD1|-|TRBV5-1
CASSSGDRVSPLHF
TGCGCCAGCAGCTCGGGCGACAGGGTTTCACCCCTCCACTTT
>TRBJ2-7|TRBD2|-|TRBV4-2
CASSLGGTTTTSSYEQYF
TGTGCCAGCAGCCTGGGAGGGACTACCACCACGAGCTCCTACGAGCAGTACTTC
>TRBJ2-7|TRBD1|-|TRBV10-2
CASSDAGQGAYEQYF
TGCGCCAGCAGCGACGCCGGACAGGGGGCCTACGAGCAGTACTTC
>TRBJ1-2|-|-|TRBV7-2
CASSKPQAPGGYTF
TGTGCCAGCAGCAAACCCCAAGCGCCCGGTGGCTACACCTTC
>TRBJ2-7|-|-|TRBV18
CASSKGLGEQYF
TGTGCCAGCTCAAAGGGTTTAGGCGAGCAGTACTTC
>TRBJ2-1|TRBD2|-|TRBV27
CASSSGRTSGGVGDEQFF
TGTGCCAGCAGTTCAGGGAGGACTAGCGGGGGGGTGGGGGATGAGCAGTTCTTC
>TRBJ2-1|TRBD2|-|TRBV2
CALASFAGGANEQFF
TGTGCCCTAGCGTCATTTGCCGGGGGGGCCAATGAGCAGTTCTTC
>TRBJ1-6|-|few|TRBV18
CASSPGSNSPLHF
TGTGCCAGCTCACCAGGGAGTAATTCACCCCTCCACTTT
>TRBJ1-3|-|-|TRBV7-2
CASSSGSPGNTIYF
TGTGCCAGCAGCTCAGGGTCTCCTGGAAACACCATATATTTT
>TRBJ1-1|-|-|TRBV11-1
CASSFREGLNTEAFF
TGTGCCAGCAGCTTTCGAGAGGGTTTGAACACTGAAGCTTTCTTT
>TRBJ2-7|TRBD1|-|TRBV6-1
CASEGASSYEQYF
TGTGCCAGCGAGGGGGCGAGCTCCTACGAGCAGTACTTC
>TRBJ2-1|-|-|TRBV2
CANQAVTYNEQFF
TGTGCCAACCAAGCGGTTACCTACAATGAGCAGTTCTTC
>TRBJ1-1|-|-|TRBV10-3
CAISLSRTDLNTEAFF
TGTGCCATCAGCCTATCCAGGACGGACCTGAACACTGAAGCTTTCTTT
>TRBJ1-2|TRBD1|-|TRBV9
CASSVALQGYGYTF
TGTGCCAGCAGCGTAGCCCTACAGGGGTATGGCTACACCTTC
>TRBJ1-2|TRBD1|-|TRBV27
CASSYLGQSYGYTF
TGTGCCAGCAGTTATTTGGGACAGAGCTATGGCTACACCTTC
>TRBJ2-7|-|-|TRBV6-6
CASRDRTYEQYF
TGTGCCAGCAGGGACAGAACCTACGAGCAGTACTTC
>TRBJ2-4|-|-|TRBV6-4
CASSLGRFFF
TGTGCCAGCAGCCTGGGACGTTTTTTCTTC